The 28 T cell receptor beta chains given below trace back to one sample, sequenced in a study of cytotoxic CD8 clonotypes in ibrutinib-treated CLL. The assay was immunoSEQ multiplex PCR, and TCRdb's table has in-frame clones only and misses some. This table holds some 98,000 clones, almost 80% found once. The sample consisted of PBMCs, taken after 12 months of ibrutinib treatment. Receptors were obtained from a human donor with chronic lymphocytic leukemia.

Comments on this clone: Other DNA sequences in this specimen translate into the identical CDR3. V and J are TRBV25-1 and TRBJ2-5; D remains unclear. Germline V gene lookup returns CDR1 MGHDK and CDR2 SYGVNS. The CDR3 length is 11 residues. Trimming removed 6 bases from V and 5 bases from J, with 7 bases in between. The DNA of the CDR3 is TGTGCCAGCAGGAGAACGGAGACCCAGTACTTC. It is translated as CASRRTETQYF. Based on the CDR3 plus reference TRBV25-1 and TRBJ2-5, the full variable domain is EADIYQTPRYLVIGTGKKITLECSQTMGHDKMYWYQQDPGMELHLIHYSYGVNSTEKGDLSSESTVSRIRTEHFPLTLESARPSHTSQYLCASRRTETQYFGPGTRLLVL.

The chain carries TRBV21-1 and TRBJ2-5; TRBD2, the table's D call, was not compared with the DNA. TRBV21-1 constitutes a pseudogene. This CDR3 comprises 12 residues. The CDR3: CASSKNEETQYF. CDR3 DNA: TGTGCCAGCAGCAAAAACGAGGAGACCCAGTACTTC.

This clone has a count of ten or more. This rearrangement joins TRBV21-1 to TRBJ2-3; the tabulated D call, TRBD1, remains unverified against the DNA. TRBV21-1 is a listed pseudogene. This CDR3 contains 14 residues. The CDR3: CASSWRQFPDTQYF. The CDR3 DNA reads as TGTGCCAGCAGCTGGAGACAGTTCCCAGATACGCAGTATTTT.

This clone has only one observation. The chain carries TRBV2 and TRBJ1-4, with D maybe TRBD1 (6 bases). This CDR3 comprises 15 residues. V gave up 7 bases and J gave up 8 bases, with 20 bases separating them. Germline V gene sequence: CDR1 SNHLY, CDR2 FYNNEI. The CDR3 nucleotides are TGTGCCAGCACCCCGGGTGGCGGGGGCCGGGAAAAACTGTTTTTT. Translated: CASTPGGGGREKLFF. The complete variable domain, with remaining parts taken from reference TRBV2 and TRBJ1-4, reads EPEVTQTPSHQVTQMGQEVILRCVPISNHLYFYWYRQILGQKVEFLVSFYNNEISEKSEIFDDQFSVERPDGSNFTLKIRSTKLEDSAMYFCASTPGGGGREKLFFGSGTQLSVL.

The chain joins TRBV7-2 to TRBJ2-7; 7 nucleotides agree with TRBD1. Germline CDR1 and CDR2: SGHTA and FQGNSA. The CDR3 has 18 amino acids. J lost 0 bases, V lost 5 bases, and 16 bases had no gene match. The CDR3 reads CASSPTISTGVSSYEQYF. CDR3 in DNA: TGTGCCAGCAGCCCTACCATCTCAACAGGGGTCAGCTCCTACGAGCAGTACTTC.

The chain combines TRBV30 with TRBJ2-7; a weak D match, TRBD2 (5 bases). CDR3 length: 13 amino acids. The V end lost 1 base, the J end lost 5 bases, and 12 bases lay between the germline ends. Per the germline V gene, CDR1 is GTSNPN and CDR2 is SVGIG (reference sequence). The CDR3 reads CAWSGAREHEQYF. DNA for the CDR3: TGTGCCTGGAGTGGAGCAAGGGAGCACGAGCAGTACTTC.

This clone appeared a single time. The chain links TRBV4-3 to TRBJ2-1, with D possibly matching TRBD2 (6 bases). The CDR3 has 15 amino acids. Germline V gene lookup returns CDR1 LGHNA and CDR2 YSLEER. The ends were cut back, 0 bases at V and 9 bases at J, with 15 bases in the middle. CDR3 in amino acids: CASSQEGDWRGEQFF. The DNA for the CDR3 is TGCGCCAGCAGCCAAGAAGGGGACTGGCGTGGTGAGCAGTTCTTC.

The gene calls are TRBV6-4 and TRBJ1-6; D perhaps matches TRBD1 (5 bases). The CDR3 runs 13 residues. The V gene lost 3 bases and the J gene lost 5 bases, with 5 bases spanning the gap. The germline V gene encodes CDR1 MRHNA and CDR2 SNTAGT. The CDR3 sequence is CASSEGDNSPLHF. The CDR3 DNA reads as TGTGCCAGCAGTGAAGGGGATAATTCACCCCTCCACTTT.

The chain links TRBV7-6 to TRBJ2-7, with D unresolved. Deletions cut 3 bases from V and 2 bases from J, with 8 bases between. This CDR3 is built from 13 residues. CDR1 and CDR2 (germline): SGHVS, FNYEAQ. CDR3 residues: CASSFGETYEQYF. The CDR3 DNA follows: TGTGCCAGCAGCTTTGGGGAAACCTACGAGCAGTACTTC.

CDR3 sequence: CATSRVQKETQYF. In nucleotides, the CDR3 is TGTGCCACCAGCAGAGTTCAAAAAGAGACCCAGTACTTC. The chain is built from TRBV15 and TRBJ2-5; D unclear. The CDR3 contains 13 residues. Deletions cut 1 base from V and 3 bases from J, with 6 bases between. Germline V gene data show CDR1 as LNHNV and CDR2 as YYDKDF (reference sequence).

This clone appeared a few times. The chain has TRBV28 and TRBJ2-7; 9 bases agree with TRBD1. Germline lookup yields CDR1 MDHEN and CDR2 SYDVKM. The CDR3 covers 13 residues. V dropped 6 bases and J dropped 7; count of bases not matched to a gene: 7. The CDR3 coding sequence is TGTGCCAGCAGGGTACAGGGGGCGCGGGAGCAGTACTTC. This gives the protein CASRVQGAREQYF.

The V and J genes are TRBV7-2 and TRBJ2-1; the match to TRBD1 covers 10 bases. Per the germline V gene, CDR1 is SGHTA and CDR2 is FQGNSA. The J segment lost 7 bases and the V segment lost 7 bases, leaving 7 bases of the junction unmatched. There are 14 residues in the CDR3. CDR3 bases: TGTGCCAGCAAGAGGGGGACAGGGGCTAATGAGCAGTTCTTC. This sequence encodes CASKRGTGANEQFF. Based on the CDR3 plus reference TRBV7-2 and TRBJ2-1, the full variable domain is GAGVSQSPSNKVTEKGKDVELRCDPISGHTALYWYRQSLGQGLEFLIYFQGNSAPDKSGLPSDRFSAERTGGSVSTLTIQRTQQEDSAVYLCASKRGTGANEQFFGPGTRLTVL.

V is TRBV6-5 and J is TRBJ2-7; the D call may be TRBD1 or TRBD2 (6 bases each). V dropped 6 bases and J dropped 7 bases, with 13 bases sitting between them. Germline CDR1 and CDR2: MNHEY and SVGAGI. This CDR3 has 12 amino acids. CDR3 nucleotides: TGTGCCAGCAGAAAACAGGGAGGAGAGCAGTACTTC. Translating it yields CASRKQGGEQYF.

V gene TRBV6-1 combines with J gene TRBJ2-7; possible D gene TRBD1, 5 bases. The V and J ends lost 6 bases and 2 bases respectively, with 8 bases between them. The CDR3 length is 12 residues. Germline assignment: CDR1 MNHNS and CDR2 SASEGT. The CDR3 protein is CASSRVPYEQYF. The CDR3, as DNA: TGTGCCAGCAGCAGGGTTCCCTACGAGCAGTACTTC.

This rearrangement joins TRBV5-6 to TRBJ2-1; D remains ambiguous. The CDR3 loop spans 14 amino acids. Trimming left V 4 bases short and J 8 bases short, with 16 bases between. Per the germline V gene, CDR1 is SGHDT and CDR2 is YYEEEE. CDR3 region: CASSRSLVRYEQFF. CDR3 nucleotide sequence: TGTGCCAGCAGCCGATCTCTAGTACGCTATGAGCAGTTCTTC.

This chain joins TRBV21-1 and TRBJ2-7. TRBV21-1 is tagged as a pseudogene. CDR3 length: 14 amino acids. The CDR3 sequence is CASSTRDGFNEQYF. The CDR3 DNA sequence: TGTGCCAGCAGCACACGGGACGGATTTAACGAGCAGTACTTC.

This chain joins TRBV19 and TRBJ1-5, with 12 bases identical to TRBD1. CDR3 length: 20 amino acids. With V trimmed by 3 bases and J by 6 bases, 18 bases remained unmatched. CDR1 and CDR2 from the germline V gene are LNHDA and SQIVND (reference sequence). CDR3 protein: CASSISRPGQGAFGVQPQHF. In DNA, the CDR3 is TGTGCCAGTAGTATCTCAAGACCGGGACAGGGGGCATTCGGGGTTCAGCCCCAGCATTTT.

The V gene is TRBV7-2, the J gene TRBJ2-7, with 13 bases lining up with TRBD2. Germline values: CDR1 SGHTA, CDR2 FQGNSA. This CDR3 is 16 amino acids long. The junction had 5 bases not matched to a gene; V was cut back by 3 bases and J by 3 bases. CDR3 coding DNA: TGTGCCAGCAGCTTTACCGGGACTAGCGGGGACTACGAGCAGTACTTC. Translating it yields CASSFTGTSGDYEQYF.

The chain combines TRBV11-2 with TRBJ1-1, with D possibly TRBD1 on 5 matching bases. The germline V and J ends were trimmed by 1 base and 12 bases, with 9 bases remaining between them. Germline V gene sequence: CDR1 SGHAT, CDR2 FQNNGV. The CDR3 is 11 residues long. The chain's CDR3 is CASSLARETFF. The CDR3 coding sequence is TGTGCCAGCAGCTTAGCCAGGGAAACTTTCTTT. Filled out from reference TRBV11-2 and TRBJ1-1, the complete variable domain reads EAGVAQSPRYKIIEKRQSVAFWCNPISGHATLYWYQQILGQGPKLLIQFQNNGVVDDSQLPKDRFSAERLKGVDSTLKIQPAKLEDSAVYLCASSLARETFFGQGTRLTVV.

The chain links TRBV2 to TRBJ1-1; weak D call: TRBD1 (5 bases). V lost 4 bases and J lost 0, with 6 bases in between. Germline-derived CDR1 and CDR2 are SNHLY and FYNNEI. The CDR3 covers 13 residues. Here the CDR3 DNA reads TGTGCCAGCAGTGCCAGGGTGAACACTGAAGCTTTCTTT. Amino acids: CASSARVNTEAFF.

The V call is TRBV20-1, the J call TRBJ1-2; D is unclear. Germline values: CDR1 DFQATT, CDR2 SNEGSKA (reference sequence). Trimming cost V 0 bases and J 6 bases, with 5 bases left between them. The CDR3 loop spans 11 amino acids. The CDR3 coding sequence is TGCAGTGCTAGAGATTTCAATGGCTACACCTTC. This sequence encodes CSARDFNGYTF.

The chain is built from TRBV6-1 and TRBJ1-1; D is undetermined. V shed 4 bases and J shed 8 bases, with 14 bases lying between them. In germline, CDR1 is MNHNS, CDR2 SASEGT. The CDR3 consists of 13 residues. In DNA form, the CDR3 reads TGTGCCAGCAGTGTTGCCGGGGTTGGGGAAGCTTTCTTT. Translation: CASSVAGVGEAFF.

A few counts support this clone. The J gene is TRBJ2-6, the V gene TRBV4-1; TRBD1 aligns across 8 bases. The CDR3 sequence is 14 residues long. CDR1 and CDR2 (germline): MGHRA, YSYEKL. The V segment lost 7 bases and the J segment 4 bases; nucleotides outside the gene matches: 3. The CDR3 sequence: CASMDRAGANVLTF. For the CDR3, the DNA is TGCGCCAGCATGGACAGGGCCGGGGCCAACGTCCTGACTTTC.

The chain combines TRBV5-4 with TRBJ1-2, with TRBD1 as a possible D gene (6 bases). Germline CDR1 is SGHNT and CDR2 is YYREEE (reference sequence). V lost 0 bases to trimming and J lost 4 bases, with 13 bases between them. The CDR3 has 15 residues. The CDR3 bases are TGTGCCAGCAGCTTGGACAGGGATCGTCCCTATGGCTACACCTTC. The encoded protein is CASSLDRDRPYGYTF.

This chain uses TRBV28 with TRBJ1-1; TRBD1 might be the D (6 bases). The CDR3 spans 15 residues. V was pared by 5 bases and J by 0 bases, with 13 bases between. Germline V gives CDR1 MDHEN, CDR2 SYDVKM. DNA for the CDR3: TGTGCCAGCAGTCCCGCTGGGACATTGAACACTGAAGCTTTCTTT. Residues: CASSPAGTLNTEAFF. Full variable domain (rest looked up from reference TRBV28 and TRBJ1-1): DVKVTQSSRYLVKRTGEKVFLECVQDMDHENMFWYRQDPGLGLRLIYFSYDVKMKEKGDIPEGYSVSREKKERFSLILESASTNQTSMYLCASSPAGTLNTEAFFGQGTRLTVV.

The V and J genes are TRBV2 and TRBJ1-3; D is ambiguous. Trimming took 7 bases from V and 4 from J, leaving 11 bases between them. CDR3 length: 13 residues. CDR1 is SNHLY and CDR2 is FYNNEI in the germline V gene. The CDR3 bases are TGTGCCAGCAAGCTTAGCCCAGGAAACACCATATATTTT. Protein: CASKLSPGNTIYF.

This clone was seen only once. The DNA of the CDR3 is TGCAGCATTCTTAGCGGGGGGACCACAGATACGCAGTATTTT. Residues: CSILSGGTTDTQYF. The chain carries TRBV29-1 and TRBJ2-3, with 10 positions matching TRBD2. Trimming at V came to 8 bases and at J to 2 bases, leaving 7 bases not matched to a gene. The V gene's germline CDR1 is SQVTM and CDR2 ANQGSEA. The CDR3 is 14 amino acids.

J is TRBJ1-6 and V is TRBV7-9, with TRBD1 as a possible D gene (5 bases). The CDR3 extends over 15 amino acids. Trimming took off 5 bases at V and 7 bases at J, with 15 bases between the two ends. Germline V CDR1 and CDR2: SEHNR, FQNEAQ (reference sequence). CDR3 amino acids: CASSVAGLMNSPLHF. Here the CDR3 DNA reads TGTGCCAGCAGCGTCGCGGGACTGATGAATTCACCCCTCCACTTT. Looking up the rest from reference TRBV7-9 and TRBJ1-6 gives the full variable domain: DTGVSQNPRHKITKRGQNVTFRCDPISEHNRLYWYRQTLGQGPEFLTYFQNEAQLEKSRLLSDRFSAERPKGSFSTLEIQRTEQGDSAMYLCASSVAGLMNSPLHFGNGTRLTVT.